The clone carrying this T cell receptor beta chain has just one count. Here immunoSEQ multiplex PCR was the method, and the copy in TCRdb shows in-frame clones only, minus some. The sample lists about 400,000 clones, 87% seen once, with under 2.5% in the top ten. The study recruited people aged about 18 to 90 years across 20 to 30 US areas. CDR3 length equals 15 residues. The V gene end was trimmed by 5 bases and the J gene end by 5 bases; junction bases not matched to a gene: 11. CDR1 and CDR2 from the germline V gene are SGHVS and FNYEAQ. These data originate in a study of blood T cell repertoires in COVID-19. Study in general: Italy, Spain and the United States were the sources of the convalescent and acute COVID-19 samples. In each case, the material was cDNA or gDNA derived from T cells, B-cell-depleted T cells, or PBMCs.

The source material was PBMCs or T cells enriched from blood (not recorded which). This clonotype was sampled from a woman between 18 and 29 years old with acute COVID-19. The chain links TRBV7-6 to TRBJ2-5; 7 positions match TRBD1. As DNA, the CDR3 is TGTGCCAGCAGCGAATCACAGGGGCGCGGGGAGACCCAGTACTTC. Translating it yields CASSESQGRGETQYF.